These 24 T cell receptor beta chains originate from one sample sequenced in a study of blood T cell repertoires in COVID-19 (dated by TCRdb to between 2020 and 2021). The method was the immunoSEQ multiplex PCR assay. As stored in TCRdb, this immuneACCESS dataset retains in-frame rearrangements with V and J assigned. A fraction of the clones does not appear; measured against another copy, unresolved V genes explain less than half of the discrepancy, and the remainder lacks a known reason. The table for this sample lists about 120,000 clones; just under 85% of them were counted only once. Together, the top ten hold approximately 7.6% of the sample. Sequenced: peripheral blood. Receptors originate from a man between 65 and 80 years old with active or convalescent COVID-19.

The chain's CDR3 is CASTSHPNTEAFF. The CDR3 nucleotides read TGTGCCAGCACATCACACCCGAACACTGAAGCTTTCTTT. This chain connects TRBV2 to TRBJ1-1; D remains ambiguous. Trimming took 7 bases from V and 1 from J, leaving 10 bases between them. Per the germline V gene, CDR1 is SNHLY and CDR2 is FYNNEI. The CDR3 has 13 amino acids.

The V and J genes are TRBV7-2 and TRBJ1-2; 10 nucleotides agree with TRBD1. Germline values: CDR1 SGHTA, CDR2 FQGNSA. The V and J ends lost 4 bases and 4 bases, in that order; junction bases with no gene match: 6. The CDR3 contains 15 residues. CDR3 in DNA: TGTGCCAGCAGCTCCCGGACAGGGGGGATCTATGGCTACACCTTC. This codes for CASSSRTGGIYGYTF.

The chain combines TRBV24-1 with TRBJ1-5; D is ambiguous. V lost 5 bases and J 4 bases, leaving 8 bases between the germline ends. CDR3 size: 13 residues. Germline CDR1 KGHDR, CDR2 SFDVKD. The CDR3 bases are TGTGCCACCAGTGCGGCGGGGAATCAGCCCCAGCATTTT. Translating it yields CATSAAGNQPQHF.

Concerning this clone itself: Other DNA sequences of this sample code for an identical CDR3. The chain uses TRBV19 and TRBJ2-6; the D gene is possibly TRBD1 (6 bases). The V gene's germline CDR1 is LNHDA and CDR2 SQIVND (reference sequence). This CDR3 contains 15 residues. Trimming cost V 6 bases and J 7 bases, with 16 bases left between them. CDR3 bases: TGTGCCAGTAGAAGACAGGTCTATGGAGCCAACGTCCTGACTTTC. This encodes CASRRQVYGANVLTF.

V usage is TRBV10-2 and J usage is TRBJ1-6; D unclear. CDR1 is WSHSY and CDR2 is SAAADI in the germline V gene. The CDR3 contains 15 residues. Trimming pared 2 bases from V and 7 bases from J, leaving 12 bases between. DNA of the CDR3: TGCGCCAGCAGTGAGACTCCGACGGGGAATTCACCCCTCCACTTT. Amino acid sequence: CASSETPTGNSPLHF.

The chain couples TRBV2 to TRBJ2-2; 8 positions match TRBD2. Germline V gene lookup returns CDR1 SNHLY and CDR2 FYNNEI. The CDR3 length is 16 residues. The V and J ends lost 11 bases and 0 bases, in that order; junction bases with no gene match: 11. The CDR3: CAGSPGGGANTGELFF. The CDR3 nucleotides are TGTGCCGGATCGCCGGGGGGGGGAGCGAACACCGGGGAGCTGTTTTTT.

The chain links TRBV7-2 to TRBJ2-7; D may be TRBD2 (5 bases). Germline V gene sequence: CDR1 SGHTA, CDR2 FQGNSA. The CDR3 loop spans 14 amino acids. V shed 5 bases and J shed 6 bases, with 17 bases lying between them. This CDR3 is CASSPGPGESEQYF. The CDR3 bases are TGTGCCAGCAGCCCGGGCCCCGGGGAATCCGAGCAGTACTTC. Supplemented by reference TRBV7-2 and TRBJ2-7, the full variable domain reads GAGVSQSPSNKVTEKGKDVELRCDPISGHTALYWYRQSLGQGLEFLIYFQGNSAPDKSGLPSDRFSAERTGGSVSTLTIQRTQQEDSAVYLCASSPGPGESEQYFGPGTRLTVT.

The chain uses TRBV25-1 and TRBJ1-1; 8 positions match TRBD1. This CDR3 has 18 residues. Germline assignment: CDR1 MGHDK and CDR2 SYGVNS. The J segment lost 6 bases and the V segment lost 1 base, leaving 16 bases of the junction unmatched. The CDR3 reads CASSEFLGQGAQKSEAFF. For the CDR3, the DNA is TGTGCCAGCAGTGAATTTCTAGGGCAGGGGGCGCAAAAATCTGAAGCTTTCTTT.

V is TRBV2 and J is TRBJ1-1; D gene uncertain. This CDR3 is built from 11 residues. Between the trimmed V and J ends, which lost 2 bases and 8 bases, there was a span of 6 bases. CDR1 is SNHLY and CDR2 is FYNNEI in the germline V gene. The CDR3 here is CASSERREAFF. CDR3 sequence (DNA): TGTGCCAGCAGTGAAAGGAGGGAAGCTTTCTTT. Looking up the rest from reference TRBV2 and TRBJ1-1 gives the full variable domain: EPEVTQTPSHQVTQMGQEVILRCVPISNHLYFYWYRQILGQKVEFLVSFYNNEISEKSEIFDDQFSVERPDGSNFTLKIRSTKLEDSAMYFCASSERREAFFGQGTRLTVV.

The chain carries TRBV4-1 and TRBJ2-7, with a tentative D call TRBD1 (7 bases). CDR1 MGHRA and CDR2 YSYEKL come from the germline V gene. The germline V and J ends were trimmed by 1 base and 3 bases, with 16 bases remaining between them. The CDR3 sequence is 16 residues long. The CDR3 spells CASSQARWRDSYEQYF. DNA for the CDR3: TGCGCCAGCAGCCAAGCCCGCTGGAGGGACAGCTACGAGCAGTACTTC.

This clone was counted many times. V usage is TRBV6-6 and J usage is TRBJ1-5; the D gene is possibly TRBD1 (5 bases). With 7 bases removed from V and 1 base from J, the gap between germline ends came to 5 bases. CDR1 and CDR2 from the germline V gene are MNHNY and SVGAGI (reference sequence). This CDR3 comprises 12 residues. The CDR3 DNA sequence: TGTGCCAGCACAGGGAGCAATCAGCCCCAGCATTTT. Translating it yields CASTGSNQPQHF.

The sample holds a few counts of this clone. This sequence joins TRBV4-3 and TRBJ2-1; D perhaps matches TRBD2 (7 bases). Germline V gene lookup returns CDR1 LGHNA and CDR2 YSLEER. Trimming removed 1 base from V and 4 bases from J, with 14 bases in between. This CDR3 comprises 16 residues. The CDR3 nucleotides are TGCGCCAGCAGCCAAGGGAGGGGGAGGGGGTACAATGAGCAGTTCTTC. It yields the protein CASSQGRGRGYNEQFF.

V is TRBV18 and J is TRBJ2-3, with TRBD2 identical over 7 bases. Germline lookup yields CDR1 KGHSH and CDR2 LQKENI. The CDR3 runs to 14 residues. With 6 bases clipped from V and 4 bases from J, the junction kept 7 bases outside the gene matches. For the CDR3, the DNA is TGTGCCAGCTCGGGGGGGGTCGGGCCAGATACGCAGTATTTT. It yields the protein CASSGGVGPDTQYF. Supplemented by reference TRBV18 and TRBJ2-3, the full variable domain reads NAGVMQNPRHLVRRRGQEARLRCSPMKGHSHVYWYRQLPEEGLKFMVYLQKENIIDESGMPKERFSAEFPKEGPSILRIQQVVRGDSAAYFCASSGGVGPDTQYFGPGTRLTVL.

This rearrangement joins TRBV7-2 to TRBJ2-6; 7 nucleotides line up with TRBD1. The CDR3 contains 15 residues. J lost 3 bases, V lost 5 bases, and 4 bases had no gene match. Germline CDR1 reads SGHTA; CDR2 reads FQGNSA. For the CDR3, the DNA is TGTGCCAGCAGCACAGGGGTAAGTGGGGCCAACGTCCTGACTTTC. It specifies CASSTGVSGANVLTF. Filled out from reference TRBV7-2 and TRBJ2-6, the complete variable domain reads GAGVSQSPSNKVTEKGKDVELRCDPISGHTALYWYRQSLGQGLEFLIYFQGNSAPDKSGLPSDRFSAERTGGSVSTLTIQRTQQEDSAVYLCASSTGVSGANVLTFGAGSRLTVL.

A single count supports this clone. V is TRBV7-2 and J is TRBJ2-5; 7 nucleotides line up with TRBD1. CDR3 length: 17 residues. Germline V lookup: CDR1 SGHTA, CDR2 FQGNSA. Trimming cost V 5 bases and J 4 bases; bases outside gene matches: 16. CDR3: CASSDEDRPTRGETQYF. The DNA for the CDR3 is TGTGCCAGCAGCGATGAGGACAGGCCGACTCGGGGAGAGACCCAGTACTTC.

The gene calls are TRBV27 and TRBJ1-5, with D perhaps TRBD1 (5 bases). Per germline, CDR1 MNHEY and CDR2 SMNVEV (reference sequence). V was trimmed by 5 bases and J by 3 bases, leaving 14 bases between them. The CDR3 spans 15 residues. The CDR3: CASSPRVGLNQPQHF. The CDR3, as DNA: TGTGCCAGCAGTCCGCGGGTGGGACTCAATCAGCCCCAGCATTTT.

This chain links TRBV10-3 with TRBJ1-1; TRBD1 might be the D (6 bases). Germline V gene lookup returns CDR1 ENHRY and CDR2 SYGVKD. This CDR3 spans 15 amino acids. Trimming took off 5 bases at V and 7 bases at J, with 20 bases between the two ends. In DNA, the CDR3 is TGTGCCATCAGTACAGGGAGTCGGGCTTTAGGTGAAGCTTTCTTT. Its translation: CAISTGSRALGEAFF.

The CDR3 sequence is CASGLGPPPGAFF. The CDR3 bases are TGTGCTAGTGGTTTGGGACCTCCCCCGGGGGCTTTCTTT. The genes are TRBV12-5 and TRBJ1-1, with D unresolved. Trimming removed 1 base from V and 11 bases from J, with 14 bases in between. In germline, CDR1 is LGHNT, CDR2 FRNRAP. CDR3 length: 13 residues.

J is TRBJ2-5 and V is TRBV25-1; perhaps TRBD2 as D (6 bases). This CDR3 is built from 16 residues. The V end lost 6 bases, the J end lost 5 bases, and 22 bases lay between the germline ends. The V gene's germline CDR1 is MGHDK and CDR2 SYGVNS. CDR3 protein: CASSAPGIGGIETQYF. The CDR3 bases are TGTGCCAGCAGCGCGCCGGGGATTGGGGGGATTGAGACCCAGTACTTC.

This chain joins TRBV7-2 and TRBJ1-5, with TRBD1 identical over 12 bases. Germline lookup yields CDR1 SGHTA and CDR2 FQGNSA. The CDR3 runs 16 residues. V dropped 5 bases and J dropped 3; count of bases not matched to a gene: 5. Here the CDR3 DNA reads TGTGCCAGCAGCACCGGGACAGGGGGCAACAATCAGCCCCAGCATTTT. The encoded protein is CASSTGTGGNNQPQHF.

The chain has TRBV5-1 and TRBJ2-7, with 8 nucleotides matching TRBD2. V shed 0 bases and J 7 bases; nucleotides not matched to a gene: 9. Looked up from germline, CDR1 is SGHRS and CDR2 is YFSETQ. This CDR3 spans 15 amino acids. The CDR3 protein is CASSLGRGAPEEQYF. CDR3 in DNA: TGCGCCAGCAGCTTGGGGCGGGGGGCCCCTGAAGAGCAGTACTTC.

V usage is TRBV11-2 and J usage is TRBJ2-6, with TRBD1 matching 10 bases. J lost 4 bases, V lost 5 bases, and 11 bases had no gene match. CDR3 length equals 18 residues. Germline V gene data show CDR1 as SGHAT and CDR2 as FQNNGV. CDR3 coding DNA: TGTGCCAGCAGCCCAGTCCCGGGACAGGGGCCCGGGGCCAACGTCCTGACTTTC. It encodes CASSPVPGQGPGANVLTF. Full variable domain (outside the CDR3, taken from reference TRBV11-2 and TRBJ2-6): EAGVAQSPRYKIIEKRQSVAFWCNPISGHATLYWYQQILGQGPKLLIQFQNNGVVDDSQLPKDRFSAERLKGVDSTLKIQPAKLEDSAVYLCASSPVPGQGPGANVLTFGAGSRLTVL.

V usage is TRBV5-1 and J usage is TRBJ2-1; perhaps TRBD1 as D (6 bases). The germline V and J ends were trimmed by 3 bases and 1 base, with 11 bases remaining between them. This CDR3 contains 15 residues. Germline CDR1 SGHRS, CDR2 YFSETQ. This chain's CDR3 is CASSWGQGSYNEQFF. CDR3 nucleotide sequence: TGCGCCAGCAGCTGGGGGCAGGGTTCCTACAATGAGCAGTTCTTC.

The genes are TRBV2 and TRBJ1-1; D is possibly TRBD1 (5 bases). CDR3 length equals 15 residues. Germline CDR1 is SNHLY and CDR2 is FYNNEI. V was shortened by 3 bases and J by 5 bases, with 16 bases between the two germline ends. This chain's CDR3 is CASSDAPGVRTEAFF. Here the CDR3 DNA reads TGTGCCAGCAGTGACGCCCCGGGGGTGAGGACTGAAGCTTTCTTT.